This entry lists 8 T cell receptor beta chains sequenced from one sample in a study of T cell responses to AZD1222 COVID-19 vaccine. TCRdb's copy holds only in-frame clones and misses some; the assay was immunoSEQ multiplex PCR. The data show about 92,000 clones, approximately 85% seen once. The material was peripheral blood, obtained on day 0 of AZD1222 vaccination. The receptors shown here come from an adult in good health.

V is TRBV24-1 and J is TRBJ2-1, with 8 positions matching TRBD2. Germline CDR1 is KGHDR and CDR2 is SFDVKD. The CDR3 totals 15 residues. V shed 9 bases, J shed 6 bases, and the junction held 12 bases outside the gene matches. DNA of the CDR3: TGTGCCACCCGGGAAGCGGGAGATCGGGGCAATGAGCAGTTCTTC. Amino acids: CATREAGDRGNEQFF.

The chain recombines TRBV24-1 with TRBJ1-1; possibly TRBD1 for D (6 bases). The CDR3 runs 14 residues. Trimming removed 4 bases at V and 1 base at J, with 9 bases between. Germline loops: CDR1 KGHDR, CDR2 SFDVKD. The CDR3 region has the DNA TGTGCCACCAGTGACCGGACAGAGAACACTGAAGCTTTCTTT. It is translated as CATSDRTENTEAFF.

The chain couples TRBV7-2 to TRBJ2-2, with TRBD2 identical over 14 bases. Trimming cost V 5 bases and J 5 bases; bases outside gene matches: 10. The CDR3 has 18 residues. Germline-derived CDR1 and CDR2 are SGHTA and FQGNSA. The CDR3 spells CASSQRLAGGPLTGELFF. CDR3 DNA: TGTGCCAGCAGCCAACGACTAGCGGGAGGGCCTTTGACCGGGGAGCTGTTTTTT.

V and J are TRBV9 and TRBJ2-7, with D possibly TRBD2 on 5 matching bases. The CDR3 sequence is 13 residues long. Trimming pared 1 base from V and 7 bases from J, leaving 12 bases between. Germline CDR1 and CDR2: SGDLS and YYNGEE. DNA of the CDR3: TGTGCCAGCAGCGTACTGGACTCCGGAGAGCAGTACTTC. This codes for CASSVLDSGEQYF.

J is TRBJ1-3 and V is TRBV9; D is uncertain. Germline lookup yields CDR1 SGDLS and CDR2 YYNGEE. V was pared by 0 bases and J by 4 bases, with 11 bases between. CDR3 length: 15 amino acids. The CDR3 bases are TGTGCCAGCAGCGTAGCTACCGGGGTAGGAAACACCATATATTTT. Its translation: CASSVATGVGNTIYF.

The chain couples TRBV29-1 to TRBJ2-7; TRBD1 matches 9 bases. This CDR3 region has 16 residues. After removal of 1 base from V and 2 bases from J, the junction contained 9 bases not matched to a gene. Germline values: CDR1 SQVTM, CDR2 ANQGSEA. CDR3 region: CSVEGLKDRGAYEQYF. In DNA, the CDR3 is TGCAGCGTTGAAGGGCTTAAAGACAGGGGGGCCTACGAGCAGTACTTC.

The chain combines TRBV4-1 with TRBJ1-2, with D perhaps matching TRBD1 (5 bases). The ends were cut back, 1 base at V and 4 bases at J, with 10 bases in the middle. The CDR3 contains 14 residues. Germline-derived CDR1 and CDR2 are MGHRA and YSYEKL. The CDR3 DNA is TGCGCCAGCAGCCAAGGGGGTGGGGGCTATGGCTACACCTTC. This encodes CASSQGGGGYGYTF.

This chain links TRBV5-1 with TRBJ2-3; 8 positions agree with TRBD2. The germline gives CDR1 SGHRS, CDR2 YFSETQ. This CDR3 has 15 amino acids. With V trimmed by 5 bases and J by 4 bases, 9 bases remained unmatched. CDR3 sequence: CASRAGTRDADTQYF. CDR3 DNA sequence: TGCGCCAGCAGAGCCGGGACTAGAGATGCAGATACGCAGTATTTT.